The T cell receptor (beta chain) described here comes from a study of cytomegalovirus exposure and HLA in healthy donors. Study overall: The same platform was used for the 130 or so validation repertoires as for the roughly 730 first-cohort repertoires, as reported in a later analysis.

Assay: immunoSEQ multiplex PCR; the TCRdb copy retains only in-frame clones and omits some. The repertoire holds 120,000 or so clones, roughly 95% seen once, with 1.7% in the top ten. The CDR3 sequence is 11 residues long. Trimming took off 5 bases at V and 3 bases at J, with 8 bases between the two ends. From germline, CDR1 is DFQATT and CDR2 SNEGSKA (reference sequence). A remark on this clone: The antigen is unknown.

Overall study results and limits: Whilst most TCR sequences proved rare, a subset of public TCRs occurred across many donors.

Sequenced sample: PBMCs. The TCR was taken from a man aged 18 to 30 in good health and CMV-seronegative. This chain links TRBV20-1 with TRBJ2-7, with D tentatively TRBD1 (5 bases). This CDR3 is CSARTHYEQYF. CDR3 coding DNA: TGCAGTGCTCGGACACACTACGAGCAGTACTTC.